This T cell receptor beta chain was observed in a study of graft-versus-host responses after intestinal transplantation. Germline loops: CDR1 MNHEY, CDR2 SVGAGI. The CDR3 sequence is 13 residues long. V was cut by 0 bases and J by 3 bases, with 5 bases left in between. Study-wide results and caveats: High graft-versus-host to host-versus-graft T cell clonal ratios marked allografts of patients with graft-donor macrochimerism. Some GvH clones were seen earlier in gut or blood, suggesting intestinal origin.

In regard to this clone: Antigen: not known.

TCRdb's table, derived via immunoSEQ multiplex PCR, lists solely in-frame clones and lacks some. The data hold about 120,000 clones, with over 80% observed a single time. The chain has TRBV6-5 and TRBJ1-2; D gene unclear. This specimen was unstimulated CD4+ T cells sorted from spleen or lymph node cells, taken before intestinal transplant. This receptor was taken from a human donor who received an intestinal transplant. CDR3 residues: CASSYSEYYGYTF. The CDR3 DNA sequence: TGTGCCAGCAGTTACTCCGAGTACTATGGCTACACCTTC.